This TCR beta chain was observed in a study of cytomegalovirus exposure and HLA in healthy donors. This CDR3 is built from 19 residues. Germline lookup yields CDR1 KGHSH and CDR2 LQKENI. V lost 2 bases to trimming and J lost 0 bases; unmatched junction nucleotides: 13. PCR involved 60 Vbeta and 13 Jbeta primers. Profiling relied on immunoSEQ multiplex PCR, and the TCRdb table lists in-frame clones only, not all of them. The table has 150,000 to 170,000 clones, 65% to 80% seen once; the top ten hold 2.5% to 3%. This TCR was recovered from a man aged 18 to 35 in good health and CMV-seronegative. Sequencing was carried out using PBMCs. The rearrangement links TRBV18 to TRBJ1-5, with 7 bases aligning to TRBD1. The CDR3 is CASSPSFPGQGGSNQPQHF. The CDR3 nucleotides are TGTGCCAGCTCACCATCGTTCCCCGGGCAGGGGGGTAGCAATCAGCCCCAGCATTTT.